This is a list of T cell receptor beta chains from one sample in a study of response to subunit inactivated influenza vaccine. From the RT-PCR reads, TCRdb called clonotypes with MiXCR, one entry per CDR3 protein. Of about 170,000 distinct CDR3 sequences in the sample, around 10% were seen once. This material consisted of CD8+ T cells sorted from PBMCs, taken approximately 25 months after vaccination. All receptors derive from a man aged 50-75 years who received an inactivated influenza vaccine. The CDR3 runs from the conserved cysteine through the conserved F or W. The D gene is left open where the match is weak. Only part of the rows carry a size: once, few, many, or a class if the clone is expanded.

V gene	clone size	D gene	J gene	CDR3 protein	CDR3 DNA
TRBV7-9	many	.	TRBJ2-7	CASLAENSYEQYF	TGTGCGAGCTTGGCGGAGAACTCCTACGAGCAGTACTTC
TRBV5-6	few	.	TRBJ1-1	CASSWDRNTEAFF	TGTGCCAGCAGCTGGGACCGGAACACTGAAGCTTTCTTT
TRBV4-2	few	.	TRBJ2-7	CASSPVGGRVSYEQYF	TGTGCCAGCAGCCCCGTGGGAGGCAGGGTCTCCTACGAGCAGTACTTC
TRBV5-5	many	TRBD1	TRBJ2-7	CASSFFLSAGGSEQYF	TGTGCCAGCAGCTTTTTTTTATCGGCAGGGGGATCCGAGCAGTACTTC
TRBV12-3/TRBV12-4	few	TRBD2	TRBJ2-3	CASSSTGLAGISSTDTQYF	TGTGCCAGCAGCTCCACAGGACTAGCGGGAATCTCTAGCACAGATACGCAGTATTTT
TRBV20-1	many	TRBD2	TRBJ2-7	CSARDRTSGGTSYEQYF	TGCAGTGCTAGAGATCGAACTAGCGGAGGGACCTCCTACGAGCAGTACTTC
TRBV4-1	.	TRBD2	TRBJ2-2	CASSLFSGLAGELFF	TGCGCCAGCAGCCTCTTCTCCGGACTAGCCGGGGAGCTGTTTTTT
TRBV14	.	.	TRBJ2-2	CASSQEPSLNTGELFF	TGTGCCAGCAGCCAAGAGCCCAGCCTTAACACCGGGGAGCTGTTTTTT
TRBV6-5	few	TRBD2	TRBJ2-2	CASSSSGSLTGELFF	TGTGCCAGCAGTTCTAGCGGGAGTCTGACCGGGGAGCTGTTTTTT
TRBV27	few	TRBD2	TRBJ2-3	CASSLYGGAGTDTQYF	TGTGCCAGCAGTTTATACGGGGGGGCCGGCACAGATACGCAGTATTTT
TRBV5-1	many	TRBD1	TRBJ1-2	CASSLDDRGYGYTF	TGCGCCAGCAGCTTGGACGACAGGGGCTATGGCTACACCTTC
TRBV12-3/TRBV12-4	.	TRBD1	TRBJ2-1	CASSYRTGEGNEQFF	TGTGCCAGCAGTTACAGGACAGGGGAAGGCAATGAGCAGTTCTTC
TRBV7-9	.	.	TRBJ1-1	CASCEDPTEAFF	TGTGCCAGCTGTGAGGACCCTACTGAAGCTTTCTTT
TRBV4-2	few	TRBD1	TRBJ2-2	CASLDRAGELFF	TGTGCCAGCCTTGACAGGGCCGGGGAGCTGTTTTTT
TRBV2	.	.	TRBJ1-4	CASSEASPILSNEKLFF	TGTGCCAGCAGTGAAGCCTCGCCTATACTTTCTAATGAAAAACTGTTTTTT
TRBV5-1	many	.	TRBJ1-2	CASSLANIGNYGYTF	TGCGCCAGCAGCTTGGCCAATATTGGAAACTATGGCTACACCTTC
TRBV29-1	few	TRBD1	TRBJ2-7	CSVDGTGTEPYEQYF	TGCAGCGTTGATGGTACCGGGACAGAGCCCTACGAGCAGTACTTC
TRBV29-1	few	.	TRBJ1-1	CSVYRPGTRKRNTEAFF	TGCAGCGTTTATCGTCCCGGGACACGAAAAAGGAACACTGAAGCTTTCTTT
TRBV28	.	.	TRBJ2-1	CASSFSHFYNEQFF	TGTGCCAGCAGTTTTTCCCACTTCTACAATGAGCAGTTCTTC
TRBV6-5	.	.	TRBJ2-1	CASSYSIHNNEQFF	TGTGCCAGCAGTTACTCTATCCATAACAATGAGCAGTTCTTC